This TCR beta chain comes out of a study of monozygotic twins with inflammatory bowel disease. Study conclusions and caveats: Among the T cells, different subtypes could not be distinguished. Compared with healthy twins, IBD patients shared fewer clonotypes with others, especially with disease activity.

The CDR3 sequence is 17 residues long. Germline V gene sequence: CDR1 DFQATT, CDR2 SNEGSKA (reference sequence). Notes on this clonotype: The antigen is undetermined.

For both chains, the TCRalpha and TCRbeta cDNA went through two nested PCRs of approximately 16 and 10 cycles. Reprocessing the 5' RACE reads, TCRdb reports a single entry for every CDR3 protein and omits DNA. In total, the table holds fewer than 550,000 distinct CDR3 sequences. The gene calls are TRBV20-1 and TRBJ2-7; TCRdb's D gene call, TRBD2, goes unchecked for lack of DNA. The sample was blood. This clonotype was obtained from a human donor with ulcerative colitis or Crohn's disease, or a healthy co-twin of an affected twin (not recorded which). The CDR3 spells CSARKAELLLSGNEQYF.